This T cell receptor beta chain comes out of a study of cytomegalovirus exposure and HLA in healthy donors. The study ran its PCR with 60 Vbeta and 13 Jbeta primers. Assay used: immunoSEQ multiplex PCR; TCRdb lists only in-frame clones, some missing. Here the sample spans 100,000 to 150,000 clones, approximately 81% being singletons. V lost 5 bases and J lost 5, with 12 bases in between. The CDR3 runs to 13 residues. From germline, CDR1 is LNHNV and CDR2 YYDKDF (reference sequence). Sequenced sample: PBMCs. This receptor was identified in a man aged 18-30 years in good health and CMV-seronegative. The chain has TRBV15 and TRBJ2-5; possibly TRBD2 for D (6 bases). CDR3 coding DNA: TGTGCCACCAGCCCCGACCGGGGGGAGACCCAGTACTTC. Residues: CATSPDRGETQYF. The full variable domain, in which reference TRBV15 and TRBJ2-5 provide the parts outside the CDR3, is DAMVIQNPRYQVTQFGKPVTLSCSQTLNHNVMYWYQQKSSQAPKLLFHYYDKDFNNEADTPDNFQSRRPNTSFCFLDIRSPGLGDTAMYLCATSPDRGETQYFGPGTRLLVL.